The source of this T cell receptor beta chain is a study of T cell repertoires in cytomegalovirus infection. Study results and limitations: The response measured ex vivo was dominated by TCR beta clonotypes (HLA-C-restricted and CMV-specific).

In the case of this clonotype: The antigen remains undetermined. A read error may produce the germline difference seen at one junction end.

Germline V CDR1 and CDR2: MNHEY, SMNVEV (reference sequence). This CDR3 spans 12 amino acids. TCRdb independently ran MiXCR on the reads; one entry per CDR3 protein. The data show thousands of distinct CDR3 sequences, approximately 60% seen once. Sequenced input: PBMCs, sequenced either directly or after in vitro stimulation (not recorded which). The rearrangement links TRBV27 to TRBJ2-2; D is unclear. This clonotype was obtained from a human donor in good health (CMV status not recorded). Some clones in this sample may be carry-over from other donors' samples. CDR3 bases: TGTACCAGCAGTGAACACACAGGGGAGCTGTTTTTT. It codes for CTSSEHTGELFF.